This is a list of T cell receptor beta chains from one sample in a study of cytomegalovirus exposure and HLA in healthy donors. The assay was immunoSEQ multiplex PCR, and TCRdb's table has in-frame clones only and misses some. The repertoire holds tens of thousands of clones, with around 76% as singletons. The specimen was PBMCs. These receptors were obtained from a woman in her 50s in good health and CMV-seropositive. Both conserved end residues are part of each CDR3. The D gene is left open where the match is weak. Some rows mark clone size as missing; the rest say once, few, many or name a class of expanded clone.

>TRBV5-1|.|TRBD1|TRBJ1-6
TGCGCCAGCAGCTTGTGGGACAGGGCAGATTCACCCCTCCACTTT
CASSLWDRADSPLHF
>TRBV6-5|.|.|TRBJ2-3
TGTGCCAGCAGTTCTAGTCAGGGGCTATACACAGATACGCAGTATTTT
CASSSSQGLYTDTQYF
>TRBV6-1|once|TRBD1|TRBJ1-4
TGTGCCAGCCAGGGGGACAGTAATGAAAAACTGTTTTTT
CASQGDSNEKLFF
>TRBV28|.|TRBD1|TRBJ2-6
TGTGCCAGCAGCTTGGGACAGCTCTCTGGGGCCAACGTCCTGACTTTC
CASSLGQLSGANVLTF
>TRBV4-1|.|TRBD1|TRBJ2-7
TGCGCCAGCAGCCGCAGACAGGGAGTATACGAGCAGTACTTC
CASSRRQGVYEQYF
>TRBV30|.|.|TRBJ2-5
TGTGCCTGGAGTGGTGGCGAGACCCAGTACTTC
CAWSGGETQYF
>TRBV5-5|.|.|TRBJ2-1
TGTGCCAGCAGCTTGGAAGTGGGAGTACGGAATGAGCAGTTCTTC
CASSLEVGVRNEQFF
>TRBV9|.|TRBD2|TRBJ2-7
TGTGCCAGCAGCGGGAGCCCGGGACTAGCGGGAGGACCCTACGAGCAGTACTTC
CASSGSPGLAGGPYEQYF
>TRBV7-6|.|.|TRBJ2-3
TGTGCCAGCAGCTTATTGCGATCTAGCACAGATACGCAGTATTTT
CASSLLRSSTDTQYF
>TRBV5-4|once|TRBD1|TRBJ1-2
TGTGCCAGCAGCACATTACAGGGGGCGCTCGACTATGGCTACACCTTC
CASSTLQGALDYGYTF
>TRBV6-1|.|.|TRBJ1-4
TGTGCCAGCAGTGAAAATCGGGGAACTAATGAAAAACTGTTTTTT
CASSENRGTNEKLFF
>TRBV19|few|TRBD1|TRBJ1-2
TGTGCCAGTAGGCTACGCCAGGGGGCATATGGCTACACCTTC
CASRLRQGAYGYTF
>TRBV7-2|few|.|TRBJ2-7
TGTGCCAGCAGCTTAGAATTGAGGGTTAAGGACGAGCAGTACTTC
CASSLELRVKDEQYF
>TRBV11-2|.|.|TRBJ2-7
TGTGCCAGCAGCCCCTTGAACCGAAAGAGCTCCTACGAGCAGTACTTC
CASSPLNRKSSYEQYF
>TRBV5-1|.|TRBD1|TRBJ1-2
TGCGCCAGCAGCTTGACCATGACAGGGGGCTATGGCTACACCTTC
CASSLTMTGGYGYTF
>TRBV4-1|.|TRBD1|TRBJ2-5
TGCGCCAGCAGCCTCGGTCGAGGACAGGGAGGCCGTCAAGAGACCCAGTACTTC
CASSLGRGQGGRQETQYF
>TRBV14|.|TRBD1|TRBJ1-1
TGTGCCAGCAGCCTCGACAGGGGGGTTAAGAGCACTGAAGCTTTCTTT
CASSLDRGVKSTEAFF
>TRBV5-4|.|TRBD2|TRBJ2-7
TGTGCCAGCAGCCAAAAGACTAGCGGGAGATACGAGCAGTACTTC
CASSQKTSGRYEQYF
>TRBV6-1|few|.|TRBJ2-1
TGTGCCAGCAGTCTCGTTCTAGCGATACCTGAGCAGTTCTTC
CASSLVLAIPEQFF
>TRBV30|.|.|TRBJ1-2
TGTGCCTGGATCCGGACAGACGGCTATGGCTACACCTTC
CAWIRTDGYGYTF
>TRBV11-2|.|.|TRBJ2-1
TGTGCCAGCCTTGGGCGTTACAATGAGCAGTTCTTC
CASLGRYNEQFF
>TRBV4-1|.|TRBD2|TRBJ2-1
TGCGCCAGCAGCCAACCAACTAGCGGGAGAAATGAGCAGTTCTTC
CASSQPTSGRNEQFF
>TRBV6-1|once|TRBD1|TRBJ2-1
TGTGCCAGCAGTGAATGGGGGACAGGGGATATTGGCAATGAGCAGTTCTTC
CASSEWGTGDIGNEQFF
>TRBV15|.|.|TRBJ2-2
TGTGCCACCAGCCTCACCAGGGGTGCCGGGGAGCTGTTTTTT
CATSLTRGAGELFF
>TRBV2|.|.|TRBJ1-2
TGTGCCAGCAGACCTGACAGAGCTAACTATGGCTACACCTTC
CASRPDRANYGYTF
>TRBV5-5|.|TRBD1|TRBJ1-2
TGTGCCAGCAGCCCGGGGACAGCCTCCTATGGCTACACCTTC
CASSPGTASYGYTF
>TRBV10-2|.|.|TRBJ2-7
TGCGCCAGCAGTGAGTATTACGGGAGCTCCTACGAGCAGTACTTC
CASSEYYGSSYEQYF